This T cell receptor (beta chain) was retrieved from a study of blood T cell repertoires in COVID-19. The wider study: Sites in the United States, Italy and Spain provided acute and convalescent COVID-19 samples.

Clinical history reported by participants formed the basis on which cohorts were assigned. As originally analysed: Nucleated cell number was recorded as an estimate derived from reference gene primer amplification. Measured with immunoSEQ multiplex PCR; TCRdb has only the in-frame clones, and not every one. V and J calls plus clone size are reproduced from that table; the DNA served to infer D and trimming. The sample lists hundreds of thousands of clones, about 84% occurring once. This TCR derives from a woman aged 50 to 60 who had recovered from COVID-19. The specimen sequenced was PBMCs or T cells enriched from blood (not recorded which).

The DNA for the CDR3 is TGCGCCAGCAGCCAAGCCGGGACAGGGAGGAACACCATATATTTT. This gives the protein CASSQAGTGRNTIYF. The genes are TRBV4-3 and TRBJ1-3, with TRBD1 identical over 9 bases. Losses at the gene ends were 1 base for V and 7 bases for J; bases not matched to a gene: 5. The CDR3 is 15 amino acids. Germline V gives CDR1 LGHNA, CDR2 YSLEER.